The rows below give T cell receptor beta chains drawn from one sample of a study of T cells in Graves' hyperthyroidism and ophthalmopathy. TCRdb re-called the multiplex PCR reads with MiXCR, one entry per CDR3 protein. Of 350,000 to 450,000 distinct CDR3 sequences listed, over 12% are singletons. Sequencing was done on a sample of blood. The receptors come from a man in his fifties with Graves' ophthalmopathy. CDR3s include the opening cysteine and the closing phenylalanine or tryptophan. The D gene is left open where the match is weak. Clone size, where shown, is once, few, many, or a class for clones that have expanded.

D gene: TRBD2
J gene: TRBJ2-2
V gene: TRBV3-1
clone size: many
CDR3 DNA: TGTGCCAGCAGCTACCTCCCTAGCGGGAGGCGACTCACCGGGGAGCTGTTTTTT
CDR3 protein: CASSYLPSGRRLTGELFF

D gene: TRBD1
J gene: TRBJ1-2
V gene: TRBV18
clone size: many
CDR3 DNA: TGTGCCAGCTCACCACCGTTGAGAGAGGGGGCGGGCTATGGCTACACCTTC
CDR3 protein: CASSPPLREGAGYGYTF

D gene: -
J gene: TRBJ1-5
V gene: TRBV19
clone size: few
CDR3 DNA: TGTGCCAGTAGTATTGCAAATCAGCCCCAGCATTTT
CDR3 protein: CASSIANQPQHF

D gene: TRBD2
J gene: TRBJ2-2
V gene: TRBV5-1
clone size: -
CDR3 DNA: TGCGCCAGCAGCTTGGGGCTAGCGGGCGGCCCAGAGTCCACCGGGGAGCTGTTTTTT
CDR3 protein: CASSLGLAGGPESTGELFF

D gene: -
J gene: TRBJ2-7
V gene: TRBV3-1
clone size: many
CDR3 DNA: TGTGCCAGCAGCCAAGTTATTCCCTACGAGCAGTACTTC
CDR3 protein: CASSQVIPYEQYF

D gene: -
J gene: TRBJ1-2
V gene: TRBV28
clone size: many
CDR3 DNA: TGTGCCAGCAGTTTCTACACGAGGGGCTACACCTTC
CDR3 protein: CASSFYTRGYTF

D gene: -
J gene: TRBJ2-7
V gene: TRBV5-6
clone size: many
CDR3 DNA: TGTGCCAGCAGCTTGGGGGAGGACTACGAGCAGTACTTC
CDR3 protein: CASSLGEDYEQYF

D gene: TRBD1
J gene: TRBJ2-5
V gene: TRBV29-1
clone size: few
CDR3 DNA: TGCAGCGTTGAATCTCCGGGACAGGCGACTAAGACCCAGTACTTC
CDR3 protein: CSVESPGQATKTQYF

D gene: TRBD1
J gene: TRBJ2-1
V gene: TRBV4-1
clone size: -
CDR3 DNA: TGCGCCAGCAGCCAAGATCTACAGGGGCGCTACAATGAGCAGTTCTTC
CDR3 protein: CASSQDLQGRYNEQFF

D gene: TRBD1
J gene: TRBJ1-2
V gene: TRBV7-9
clone size: -
CDR3 DNA: TGTGCCAGCAGCGGGGGGACAGAGCTTTATGGCTACACCTTC
CDR3 protein: CASSGGTELYGYTF

D gene: TRBD1
J gene: TRBJ1-2
V gene: TRBV12-3/TRBV12-4
clone size: many
CDR3 DNA: TGTGCCAGCAGTTTAAAACAGGGGGCGGGAGGCTACACCTTC
CDR3 protein: CASSLKQGAGGYTF

D gene: TRBD1
J gene: TRBJ1-2
V gene: TRBV28
clone size: few
CDR3 DNA: TGTGCCAGCAGTTTCCCCCAGGGGGGCGCAGGCGGCTACACCTTC
CDR3 protein: CASSFPQGGAGGYTF

D gene: TRBD2
J gene: TRBJ2-6
V gene: TRBV19
clone size: few
CDR3 DNA: TGTGCCACCGCGACTAGCGGGCCCCTGACTTTC
CDR3 protein: CATATSGPLTF

D gene: TRBD2
J gene: TRBJ2-1
V gene: TRBV12-3/TRBV12-4
clone size: many
CDR3 DNA: TGTGCCAGCAGTTTGCCCGGGACTAGCGTCTACAATGAGCAGTTCTTC
CDR3 protein: CASSLPGTSVYNEQFF

D gene: -
J gene: TRBJ1-2
V gene: TRBV7-2
clone size: many
CDR3 DNA: TGTGCCCCGCGGGACCGCAATAACTATGGCTACACCTTC
CDR3 protein: CAPRDRNNYGYTF

D gene: -
J gene: TRBJ2-7
V gene: TRBV27
clone size: many
CDR3 DNA: TGTGCCAGCAGTTTATTTTTTTCGGTTTTGGACTCCTACGAGCAGTACTTC
CDR3 protein: CASSLFFSVLDSYEQYF

D gene: TRBD2
J gene: TRBJ2-1
V gene: TRBV20-1
clone size: few
CDR3 DNA: TGCAGTGCTAGACTAGCGGGAGGGCCCGACAATGAGCAGTTCTTC
CDR3 protein: CSARLAGGPDNEQFF

D gene: -
J gene: TRBJ2-1
V gene: TRBV4-1
clone size: once
CDR3 DNA: TGCGCCAGCAGCCAAGTCGCAAGGACACAGGAGCAGTTCTTC
CDR3 protein: CASSQVARTQEQFF

D gene: -
J gene: TRBJ2-3
V gene: TRBV20-1
clone size: few
CDR3 DNA: TGCAGTGCTAGGGGATTTATCTCGGAGGGGGCCGCGGCAGGGGATACGCAGTATTTT
CDR3 protein: CSARGFISEGAAAGDTQYF

D gene: TRBD2
J gene: TRBJ2-7
V gene: TRBV7-8
clone size: many
CDR3 DNA: TGTGCCAGCAGCTTAGGTGGGACTATTGCCTACGAGCAGTACTTC
CDR3 protein: CASSLGGTIAYEQYF

D gene: TRBD2
J gene: TRBJ2-1
V gene: TRBV12-3/TRBV12-4
clone size: many
CDR3 DNA: TGTGCCAGCAGTTCTCTAGCGGGATTTTCCTACAATGAGCAGTTCTTC
CDR3 protein: CASSSLAGFSYNEQFF

D gene: -
J gene: TRBJ1-2
V gene: TRBV7-8
clone size: many
CDR3 DNA: TGTGCCAGCAGCCCCTCGGCCACCTTAAACTATGGCTACACCTTC
CDR3 protein: CASSPSATLNYGYTF

D gene: -
J gene: TRBJ2-1
V gene: TRBV2
clone size: many
CDR3 DNA: TGTGCCAGCAGAGAACAATCAGGGAACGAGCAGTTCTTC
CDR3 protein: CASREQSGNEQFF

D gene: TRBD1
J gene: TRBJ1-1
V gene: TRBV5-1
clone size: many
CDR3 DNA: TGCGCCAGCAGCTTGGAGGAGGGGGCTGTTGAAGCTTTCTTT
CDR3 protein: CASSLEEGAVEAFF

D gene: -
J gene: TRBJ2-5
V gene: TRBV11-1
clone size: many
CDR3 DNA: TGTGCCAGCAGCTTATTCCAGGGTCAGGTAACCCAGTACTTC
CDR3 protein: CASSLFQGQVTQYF

D gene: -
J gene: TRBJ2-7
V gene: TRBV12-3/TRBV12-4
clone size: many
CDR3 DNA: TGTGCCAGCAGTTCCCAATACGGGTCCTACGAGCAGTACTTC
CDR3 protein: CASSSQYGSYEQYF

D gene: TRBD2
J gene: TRBJ2-7
V gene: TRBV7-9
clone size: many
CDR3 DNA: TGTGCCAGCAGCTTAGCGTCGGCGGGAGGGTCCTACGAGCAGTACTTC
CDR3 protein: CASSLASAGGSYEQYF

D gene: TRBD1
J gene: TRBJ1-5
V gene: TRBV20-1
clone size: few
CDR3 DNA: TGCAGTGCTAGGAACCCAGGGGGTGGCAATCAGCCCCAGCATTTT
CDR3 protein: CSARNPGGGNQPQHF

D gene: -
J gene: TRBJ2-2
V gene: TRBV9
clone size: -
CDR3 DNA: TGTGCCAGCGATACAGGGTTGAACACCGGGGAGCTGTTTTTT
CDR3 protein: CASDTGLNTGELFF

D gene: TRBD1
J gene: TRBJ1-4
V gene: TRBV25-1
clone size: few
CDR3 DNA: TGTGCCAGCATGGCAGGGGGGTGGTATGAAAAACTGTTTTTT
CDR3 protein: CASMAGGWYEKLFF

D gene: -
J gene: TRBJ1-1
V gene: TRBV6-5
clone size: many
CDR3 DNA: TGTGCCAGCAGTTACCCTGCTGTGGAAGCTTTCTTT
CDR3 protein: CASSYPAVEAFF

D gene: -
J gene: TRBJ2-3
V gene: TRBV20-1
clone size: many
CDR3 DNA: TGCAGTGCTAGATTAGGGGCGGCGCAGTATTTT
CDR3 protein: CSARLGAAQYF

D gene: -
J gene: TRBJ2-7
V gene: TRBV7-6
clone size: -
CDR3 DNA: TGTGCCAGCAGCTTTTCTCTTAGGGGCTCGGGCTACGAGCAGTACTTC
CDR3 protein: CASSFSLRGSGYEQYF

D gene: TRBD2
J gene: TRBJ2-3
V gene: TRBV6-1
clone size: -
CDR3 DNA: TGTGCCAGCAGTGAATTACTAGCGGGAGTCCTCTTAGATACGCAGTATTTT
CDR3 protein: CASSELLAGVLLDTQYF

D gene: -
J gene: TRBJ2-3
V gene: TRBV6-1
clone size: many
CDR3 DNA: TGTGCCAGCAGTTCAGGAGACAGAGTCACAGATACGCAGTATTTT
CDR3 protein: CASSSGDRVTDTQYF

D gene: -
J gene: TRBJ1-4
V gene: TRBV6-1
clone size: few
CDR3 DNA: TGTGCCAGCAGTCAAGGAGACGCAACTAATGAAAAACTGTTTTTT
CDR3 protein: CASSQGDATNEKLFF

D gene: -
J gene: TRBJ1-1
V gene: TRBV5-1
clone size: many
CDR3 DNA: TGCGCCAGCAGCTTTATTCGGAGAAACACTGAAGCTTTCTTT
CDR3 protein: CASSFIRRNTEAFF

D gene: -
J gene: TRBJ1-1
V gene: TRBV6-5
clone size: -
CDR3 DNA: TGTGCCAGCAGTTACCGGCTGAACACTGAAGCTTTCTTT
CDR3 protein: CASSYRLNTEAFF

D gene: -
J gene: TRBJ1-1
V gene: TRBV12-3/TRBV12-4
clone size: -
CDR3 DNA: TGTGCCAGCAGCAAAACAGGGAGCGCTGAAGCTTTCTTT
CDR3 protein: CASSKTGSAEAFF

D gene: TRBD1
J gene: TRBJ1-6
V gene: TRBV28
clone size: -
CDR3 DNA: TGTGCCAGCAAACAGGGGACTAATTCACCCCTCCACTTT
CDR3 protein: CASKQGTNSPLHF

D gene: -
J gene: TRBJ2-1
V gene: TRBV20-1
clone size: many
CDR3 DNA: TGCAGTGCTAGAAGACTGGACTCCTACAATGAGCAGTTCTTC
CDR3 protein: CSARRLDSYNEQFF